Presented here are 21 T cell receptor beta chains from one specimen sequenced in a study of blood T cell repertoires in COVID-19. Using immunoSEQ multiplex PCR, the repertoire was profiled, and TCRdb retains in-frame clones only, with some absent. Of about 160,000 clones listed, roughly 88% are singletons. Sequences were obtained from peripheral blood. These receptor sequences come from a woman of 80 years or more with active or convalescent COVID-19.

The V and J genes are TRBV6-2 or TRBV6-3 and TRBJ2-1; 14 bases fit TRBD2. The CDR3 covers 21 residues. Germline CDR1 MNHEY, CDR2 SVGEGT. Losses at the gene ends were 1 base for V and 0 bases for J; bases not matched to a gene: 11. CDR3 nucleotides: TGTGCCAGCAGTTACTTAGGACTAGCGGGGGGAATCTCCCGCTCCTACAATGAGCAGTTCTTC. This translates into CASSYLGLAGGISRSYNEQFF.

The V and J genes are TRBV19 and TRBJ1-3; maybe TRBD1 (6 bases). Germline-derived CDR1 and CDR2 are LNHDA and SQIVND (reference sequence). The CDR3 is made up of 16 amino acids. Trimming removed 3 bases from V and 0 bases from J, with 12 bases in between. The CDR3: CASSIPLTGSGNTIYF. For the CDR3, the DNA is TGTGCCAGTAGTATTCCCCTGACAGGCTCTGGAAACACCATATATTTT.

The chain carries TRBV27 and TRBJ1-1; D unclear. Germline CDR1 reads MNHEY; CDR2 reads SMNVEV (reference sequence). V was trimmed by 7 bases and J by 8 bases, leaving 23 bases between them. The length of the CDR3 is 15 residues. DNA for the CDR3: TGTGCCAGCACCATGGGCACGAGGGTGGGGAAGGAAGCTTTCTTT. This encodes CASTMGTRVGKEAFF.

V gene TRBV19 combines with J gene TRBJ2-3; 8 bases are shared with TRBD1. The CDR3 totals 14 residues. CDR1 is LNHDA, CDR2 SQIVND, per germline (reference sequence). V lost 7 bases, J lost 4 bases, and 7 bases stayed unmatched. The CDR3 nucleotides are TGTGCCAGTAAGGACAGGGCGAGACCAGATACGCAGTATTTT. It specifies CASKDRARPDTQYF.

V usage is TRBV5-4 and J usage is TRBJ2-7, with D possibly TRBD1 on 6 matching bases. With 0 bases removed from V and 3 bases from J, the gap between germline ends came to 13 bases. The CDR3 runs 15 residues. Looked up from germline, CDR1 is SGHNT and CDR2 is YYREEE (reference sequence). CDR3: CASSLGRGSGYEQYF. DNA of the CDR3: TGTGCCAGCAGCTTGGGCAGGGGATCGGGCTACGAGCAGTACTTC.

V is TRBV6-2 or TRBV6-3 and J is TRBJ1-1; unclear D gene. Trimming removed 0 bases at V and 0 bases at J, with 5 bases between. Germline V gene lookup returns CDR1 MNHEY and CDR2 SVGEGT. The CDR3 is made up of 14 amino acids. This chain's CDR3 is CASSYSLMNTEAFF. The CDR3 coding sequence is TGTGCCAGCAGTTACTCCCTTATGAACACTGAAGCTTTCTTT.

The J gene is TRBJ1-5, the V gene TRBV6-1, with D perhaps matching TRBD1 (6 bases). From germline, CDR1 is MNHNS and CDR2 SASEGT. The CDR3 length is 18 residues. The V and J ends lost 2 bases and 0 bases respectively, with 17 bases between them. In DNA, the CDR3 is TGTGCCAGCAGTGAAAAGGGGGTAGTAGGTCTTAGCAATCAGCCCCAGCATTTT. Protein product: CASSEKGVVGLSNQPQHF.

The chain links TRBV5-1 to TRBJ2-3; possible D gene TRBD1, 6 bases. Trimming removed 2 bases from V and 0 bases from J, with 10 bases in between. The CDR3 is made up of 15 amino acids. Germline values: CDR1 SGHRS, CDR2 YFSETQ. CDR3 DNA: TGCGCCAGCAGCTTTGACAGGCCCAGCACAGATACGCAGTATTTT. Protein: CASSFDRPSTDTQYF. The complete variable domain, with remaining parts taken from reference TRBV5-1 and TRBJ2-3, reads KAGVTQTPRYLIKTRGQQVTLSCSPISGHRSVSWYQQTPGQGLQFLFEYFSETQRNKGNFPGRFSGRQFSNSRSEMNVSTLELGDSALYLCASSFDRPSTDTQYFGPGTRLTVL.

This clone appeared a few times. The chain links TRBV19 to TRBJ1-5; 7 bases line up with TRBD1. The CDR3 extends over 13 amino acids. The trim removed 6 bases at V and 9 bases at J, leaving 8 bases unmatched. Germline-derived CDR1 and CDR2 are LNHDA and SQIVND (reference sequence). The CDR3 nucleotides read TGTGCCAGTAGAGGGGGACAGCCAGCGCCCCAGCATTTT. It encodes CASRGGQPAPQHF.

V and J are TRBV19 and TRBJ1-2, with no clear D. This CDR3 spans 15 amino acids. The V and J ends lost 4 bases and 0 bases respectively, with 12 bases between them. Germline V gives CDR1 LNHDA, CDR2 SQIVND (reference sequence). This CDR3 reads CASSREQSSNYGYTF. CDR3 nucleotide sequence: TGTGCCAGTAGTAGAGAACAGAGCTCTAACTATGGCTACACCTTC.

This chain joins TRBV3-1 (or the pseudogene TRBV3-2) and TRBJ1-1; D is unresolved. Germline V gene data show CDR1 as LGHDT and CDR2 as YNNKEL (reference sequence). The CDR3 has 13 amino acids. The V gene lost 4 bases and the J gene lost 1 base, with 7 bases spanning the gap. For the CDR3, the DNA is TGTGCCAGCAGCCGAACACCGAACACTGAAGCTTTCTTT. Translating it yields CASSRTPNTEAFF.

This chain connects TRBV19 to TRBJ2-7; a weak D match, TRBD1 (6 bases). The V end lost 5 bases, the J end lost 6 bases, and 8 bases lay between the germline ends. This CDR3 is built from 11 residues. Germline lookup yields CDR1 LNHDA and CDR2 SQIVND (reference sequence). The CDR3 region has the DNA TGTGCCAGTAGTGACAGGTCCGAGCAGTACTTC. Encoded protein: CASSDRSEQYF.

The CDR3 is CASSPGGDRGKNQPQHF. CDR3 DNA sequence: TGTGCCAGCTCACCAGGAGGGGACAGGGGGAAGAATCAGCCCCAGCATTTT. The rearrangement joins TRBV18 to TRBJ1-5; 11 bases align to TRBD1. This CDR3 has 17 amino acids. In germline, CDR1 is KGHSH, CDR2 LQKENI. Germline trimming cut 2 bases from V and 4 bases from J; bases unmatched to any gene: 7.

CDR3 loop: CASSSTGTGGQPQHF. The CDR3 DNA is TGTGCCAGCAGCTCCACCGGGACAGGAGGTCAGCCCCAGCATTTT. The rearrangement uses TRBV7-2 and TRBJ1-5; 8 bases match TRBD1. The CDR3 contains 15 residues. J was trimmed by 6 bases and V by 4 bases; bases with no gene match: 8. Germline assignment: CDR1 SGHTA and CDR2 FQGNSA.

This sequence joins TRBV9 and TRBJ1-1; D is uncertain. The CDR3 runs 14 residues. The V end was cut by 0 bases, the J end by 1 base, with 7 bases between. Germline CDR1 SGDLS, CDR2 YYNGEE. The CDR3 DNA reads TGTGCCAGCAGCGTAGGTCCCAGGAACACTGAAGCTTTCTTT. It yields the protein CASSVGPRNTEAFF.

This clone occurred once. This sequence joins TRBV27 and TRBJ2-1; 16 nucleotides agree with TRBD2. Germline CDR1 is MNHEY and CDR2 is SMNVEV (reference sequence). The V gene end was trimmed by 6 bases and the J gene end by 15 bases; junction bases not matched to a gene: 14. This CDR3 has 16 amino acids. CDR3 region: CASSPLTGLAGGEGFF. Written as DNA, the CDR3 is TGTGCCAGCAGCCCCCTAACGGGACTAGCGGGGGGGGAGGGGTTCTTC.

V gene TRBV3-1 (or the pseudogene TRBV3-2) combines with J gene TRBJ2-7; tentatively, D is TRBD2 (6 bases). This CDR3 is 13 amino acids long. The V end was cut by 3 bases, the J end by 6 bases, with 12 bases between. The germline V gene has CDR1 LGHDT and CDR2 YNNKEL (reference sequence). The chain's CDR3 is CASSQGTPGEQYF. CDR3 sequence (DNA): TGTGCCAGCAGCCAGGGGACTCCAGGCGAGCAGTACTTC.

The chain is built from TRBV19 and TRBJ2-1; D unresolved. The V end lost 6 bases, the J end lost 2 bases, and 5 bases lay between the germline ends. CDR1 and CDR2 (germline): LNHDA, SQIVND (reference sequence). CDR3 length: 12 amino acids. CDR3 in amino acids: CASSSTYNEQFF. For the CDR3, the DNA is TGTGCCAGTAGCAGTACCTACAATGAGCAGTTCTTC.

This clone was counted a single time. The V and J genes are TRBV5-1 and TRBJ2-3, with D maybe TRBD2 (6 bases). This CDR3 has 14 amino acids. Looked up from germline, CDR1 is SGHRS and CDR2 is YFSETQ. Trimming left V 0 bases short and J 2 bases short, with 7 bases between. CDR3 DNA: TGCGCCAGCAGCTTGGGACTAGTCACAGATACGCAGTATTTT. Protein: CASSLGLVTDTQYF.

V and J are TRBV27 and TRBJ2-3, with 8 positions matching TRBD1. Germline values: CDR1 MNHEY, CDR2 SMNVEV (reference sequence). V gave up 6 bases and J gave up 3 bases; unmatched junction bases: 2. The CDR3 consists of 13 residues. CDR3 nucleotide sequence: TGTGCCAGCAGCGACAGGGGAACAGATACGCAGTATTTT. The encoded protein is CASSDRGTDTQYF.

This chain links TRBV12-3 or TRBV12-4 with TRBJ1-1; D is possibly TRBD1 (6 bases). This CDR3 is built from 13 residues. V gave up 7 bases and J gave up 7 bases, with 16 bases separating them. The CDR3 loop reads CASTSGGGGEAFF. DNA of the CDR3: TGTGCCAGCACCTCAGGAGGGGGGGGTGAAGCTTTCTTT.